The sample holds many counts of the clone carrying this T cell receptor beta chain. As yet, its antigen is unknown. The read gets to within 3 residues of the CDR3 end, and the germline J gene fills in the rest. Aged 9 to 64 years, CVID subjects averaged roughly 43 years old. Caucasian heritage predominated among both patients and controls. The data were produced by immunoSEQ multiplex PCR, yet TCRdb's version contains in-frame clones alone and is incomplete. The repertoire consists of about 31,000 clones, none detected only once. Germline V gene sequence: CDR1 DFQATT, CDR2 SNEGSKA (reference sequence). The CDR3 spans 14 residues. The V and J ends lost 3 bases and 1 base, in that order; junction bases with no gene match: 4. These data originate in a study of T cell clonality in common variable immunodeficiency. Study observations and caveats: Fewer deletions and N-nucleotide insertions were reportedly seen in common variable immunodeficiency TCR beta sequences. CVID subjects showed higher TCRbeta clonality than healthy controls.

The J gene is TRBJ1-2, the V gene TRBV20-1, with 8 bases that match TRBD1. This clonotype was obtained from a human donor with common variable immunodeficiency. Sequencing used peripheral blood mononuclear cells. CDR3 DNA, as far as it was read: TGCAGTGCTAGTGGACAGGGACGTAACTATGGC. Translation gives CSASGQGRNYG. The entire CDR3 protein reads CSASGQGRNYGYTF.